This TCR beta chain derives from a study of control samples from healthy donors and cancer patients (dated by TCRdb to 2018 to 2020). The library was built by means of the immunoSEQ multiplex PCR assay. TCRdb obtained this table from immuneACCESS and retained in-frame rearrangements with V and J assigned. These tables miss some clones; where compared with another copy, unresolved V genes account for less than half of the shortfall, and the remainder is unexplained. Recorded for this sample are around 140,000 clones; roughly 89% of them occurred a single time. Of the sample, roughly 7.8% falls within the top ten clones. To note about this clone: Its binding antigen is unknown. Base qualities are missing; no much larger clone stands one base away.

Trimming accounts for 5 bases at V and 3 bases at J, while the number of junction bases matched to no gene is 3. Taken from the germline V gene (reference sequence), the CDR1 and CDR2 loops are LNHDA and SQIVND. The CDR3 has 14 amino acids, counting the end cysteine and phenylalanine. Only the CDR3 DNA stays, 42 bases, in frame from base 1. Sequenced sample: PBMCs. Here the chain combines TRBV19 and TRBJ2-1, with 8 junctional bases fitting TRBD2. This receptor was identified in a man aged 50-59 years with head and neck cancer. The DNA reads as follows: TGTGCCAGTAGTCGCACTAGCGGCTACAATGAGCAGTTCTTC. This codes for CASSRTSGYNEQFF.